This T cell receptor (beta chain) was captured in a study of identical twins. From germline, CDR1 is SGHVS and CDR2 FNYEAQ. This CDR3 is 13 amino acids long. Trimming took 7 bases from V and 4 from J; bases not matched to a gene: 6. With regard to this clonotype: What it binds is unknown.

MiXCR was run by TCRdb on the 5' RACE reads, yielding one entry per CDR3 protein. The repertoire holds roughly 750,000 distinct CDR3 sequences, with 21% as singletons. Study-level results: Out-of-frame beta sequences exhibited a weaker degree of excess twin sharing.

These data are also associated with another study on T cells expressing NK-cell markers. Per that study: In sorted CD3+CD56+NKG2C+, CD3+CD56+NKG2C- and CD3+CD56-NKG2C+ T cells, TCR beta repertoires were obtained. Seven HCMV-seropositive donors and one seronegative donor made up the eight sequenced donors.

The TCR comes from a woman aged 18-29 years in good health. The chain recombines TRBV7-6 with TRBJ2-5; TRBD1 agrees at 7 bases. The sequenced material came from PBMCs. The CDR3 DNA is TGTGCCAGCAAACGAAGGGGGCCAGAGACCCAGTACTTC. Amino acids: CASKRRGPETQYF.